The entry below describes one T cell receptor beta chain. No antigen is known for it. Per-base qualities were not stored, and no clone one base away is much larger. The method behind the library was the immunoSEQ multiplex PCR assay. TCRdb stores this immuneACCESS table with in-frame sequences only. Part of the clones is absent; in the studies checked, under half of the shortfall reflects unresolved V genes, and no reason is known for the rest. This sample lists 150,000 to 200,000 clones; 70% to 90% were detected once. The leading ten clones occupy 9.5% to 15% of the sample. These data come from a study of control samples from healthy donors and cancer patients (dated by TCRdb to 2020 to 2022). Taken from the germline V gene, the CDR1 and CDR2 loops are MNHEY and SVGEGT. A distance of 13 bases separates the germline ends of V and J, which lose 0 bases and 2 bases respectively. Including the terminal cysteine and phenylalanine, the CDR3 comprises 16 residues. Only the CDR3 DNA is retained, 48 bases long and in frame from the first base.

Rearrangement joined TRBV6-2 or TRBV6-3 to TRBJ1-1; TRBD1 is a weak D gene call, 5 bases matching. This clonotype was obtained from a man aged 25 to 40 in good health. Sequenced: blood. The CDR3 amino acid sequence is: CASSYSSGRGNTEAFF. The DNA sequence is as follows: TGTGCCAGCAGTTACTCTAGCGGACGGGGCAACACTGAAGCTTTCTTT.